A selection of T cell receptor beta chains follows, all from one sample in a study of stem cell transplantation in POMP-related autoinflammatory disease. TCRdb's table, derived via immunoSEQ multiplex PCR, lists solely in-frame clones and lacks some. This sample has 30,000 or so clones; roughly 88% occur once, and the top ten carry approximately 0.71%. Source: CD4+ T cells from PBMCs, taken before stem cell transplantation. The receptors derive from a human donor with POMP-related autoinflammation and immune dysregulation (PRAID). CDR3s include the opening cysteine and the closing phenylalanine or tryptophan. Each record gives: V gene, clone size, J gene, D gene, CDR3 protein, CDR3 DNA. D genes are given only for firm matches. Clone size, where shown, is once, few, many, or a class for clones that have expanded.

TRBV5-1	once	TRBJ1-1	TRBD1	CASSLAGTERGTEAFF	TGCGCCAGCAGCTTGGCCGGGACAGAAAGGGGGACTGAAGCTTTCTTT
TRBV18	.	TRBJ1-1	.	CASSPFRDAEAFF	TGTGCCAGCTCACCCTTCCGGGACGCTGAAGCTTTCTTT
TRBV21-1	.	TRBJ2-3	.	CASSKVETSGSTDTQYF	TGTGCCAGCAGCAAAGTGGAGACTAGCGGGAGCACAGATACGCAGTATTTT
TRBV29-1	.	TRBJ2-7	.	CSVEDRPYEQYF	TGCAGCGTTGAAGATCGACCGTACGAGCAGTACTTC
TRBV6-5	.	TRBJ1-1	.	CASSYRLGAEAFF	TGTGCCAGCAGTTACCGCTTAGGGGCTGAAGCTTTCTTT
TRBV4-1	.	TRBJ1-1	TRBD1	CASSPGQGARGTEAFF	TGCGCCAGCAGCCCCGGACAGGGGGCGCGGGGGACTGAAGCTTTCTTT
TRBV6-6	.	TRBJ2-1	.	CASSRPQSTYNEQFF	TGTGCCAGCAGCCGACCTCAAAGCACCTACAATGAGCAGTTCTTC
TRBV7-2	once	TRBJ2-5	TRBD1	CASSLGGTGGWTQYF	TGTGCCAGCAGCTTAGGGGGGACAGGGGGATGGACCCAGTACTTC
TRBV6-5	.	TRBJ1-3	.	CASSPQPPEWDTIYF	TGTGCCAGCAGTCCCCAGCCCCCAGAGTGGGACACCATATATTTT
TRBV7-3	.	TRBJ2-5	.	CASSSQTGSETQYF	TGTGCCAGCAGCTCCCAGACAGGTTCGGAGACCCAGTACTTC
TRBV10-3	.	TRBJ1-1	TRBD1	CAIRTGTGDVSSTEAFF	TGTGCCATTAGAACCGGGACAGGTGATGTCTCGAGCACTGAAGCTTTCTTT
TRBV5-4	.	TRBJ2-5	.	CASSLQGRETQYF	TGTGCCAGCAGCTTGCAGGGAAGAGAGACCCAGTACTTC
TRBV30	.	TRBJ2-5	.	CAWSPSGETQYF	TGTGCCTGGAGTCCCTCGGGGGAGACCCAGTACTTC
TRBV10-2	.	TRBJ2-7	TRBD1	CASRRQGNEQYF	TGCGCCAGCAGGAGACAGGGGAACGAGCAGTACTTC
TRBV10-3	.	TRBJ2-3	TRBD2	CAIRPGLAGGRADTQYF	TGTGCCATCAGGCCGGGACTAGCGGGAGGAAGGGCAGATACGCAGTATTTT
TRBV2	.	TRBJ1-5	.	CASSVDQPQHF	TGTGCCAGCAGTGTAGATCAGCCCCAGCATTTT
TRBV29-1	.	TRBJ2-7	TRBD2	CSVEVLAKNEQYF	TGCAGCGTTGAAGTACTAGCGAAGAACGAGCAGTACTTC
TRBV7-3	.	TRBJ2-6	.	CASSLTGRAGANVLTF	TGTGCCAGCAGCTTAACAGGAAGGGCTGGGGCCAACGTCCTGACTTTC
TRBV7-9	.	TRBJ1-6	TRBD1	CASSFRGRGQGNSPLHF	TGTGCCAGCAGCTTTCGGGGACGTGGACAGGGGAACTCACCCCTCCACTTT
TRBV2	.	TRBJ2-7	.	CASSEVNNYEQYF	TGTGCCAGCAGTGAAGTCAACAATTACGAGCAGTACTTC
TRBV6-1	.	TRBJ2-3	.	CASSEVADTQYF	TGTGCCAGCAGTGAGGTGGCAGATACGCAGTATTTT
TRBV2	.	TRBJ2-3	.	CASSEGIPDTQYF	TGTGCCAGCAGTGAGGGCATTCCAGATACGCAGTATTTT
TRBV5-6	.	TRBJ2-2	.	CASSLDLNTGELFF	TGTGCCAGCAGCTTGGACCTTAACACCGGGGAGCTGTTTTTT
TRBV6-5	.	TRBJ2-7	.	CASSYEFSGDEQYF	TGTGCCAGCAGTTACGAGTTCAGTGGGGACGAGCAGTACTTC
TRBV29-1	.	TRBJ1-4	TRBD1	CSVGQGTTNEKLFF	TGCAGCGTTGGACAGGGGACAACTAATGAAAAACTGTTTTTT
TRBV5-1	.	TRBJ2-5	TRBD2	CASSLTLAGGQETQYF	TGCGCCAGCAGCTTGACTCTAGCGGGAGGGCAAGAGACCCAGTACTTC
TRBV5-1	.	TRBJ2-3	TRBD2	CASSPGLPDTQYF	TGCGCCAGCAGCCCGGGACTACCAGATACGCAGTATTTT
TRBV2	.	TRBJ1-2	.	CASREADLGYTF	TGTGCCAGCAGGGAGGCGGACCTAGGCTACACCTTC
TRBV7-6	.	TRBJ2-5	.	CASSLSTGYQETQYF	TGTGCCAGCAGCCTCTCCACTGGGTACCAAGAGACCCAGTACTTC
TRBV5-4	.	TRBJ1-2	.	CASSLDEPRGGYTF	TGTGCCAGCAGCTTGGACGAACCCCGGGGGGGCTACACCTTC
TRBV6-6	.	TRBJ1-4	.	CASRRKGDNEKLFF	TGTGCCAGCAGACGGAAGGGGGATAATGAAAAACTGTTTTTT
TRBV30	.	TRBJ2-7	.	CARSGPSYEQYF	TGTGCCCGGAGTGGGCCCTCCTACGAGCAGTACTTC
TRBV4-1	.	TRBJ1-1	.	CVSSQVWDTEAFF	TGCGTCAGCAGCCAAGTCTGGGATACTGAAGCTTTCTTT
TRBV28	.	TRBJ1-2	.	CASKDSNYGYTF	TGTGCCAGCAAGGACAGTAACTATGGCTACACCTTC
TRBV27	.	TRBJ2-3	.	CASSRPGFTDTQYF	TGTGCCAGCAGCCGTCCGGGATTTACAGATACGCAGTATTTT